Listed below are T cell receptor beta chains from one sample, sequenced in a study of control samples from healthy donors and cancer patients. The data were produced by immunoSEQ multiplex PCR, yet TCRdb's version contains in-frame clones alone and is incomplete. The table has 35,000 to 55,000 clones, around 87% seen once. Sequencing was performed on PBMCs. The receptor set was obtained from a woman aged 55-70 years with lung cancer. Each CDR3 is given with its conserved first and last residue. A D gene is named only where the DNA matches it firmly. Where a row states a size, it is once, few, many or the class of an expanded clone; other rows omit it.

V: TRBV6-1
J: TRBJ2-2
size: -
D: TRBD1
CDR3: CASSEAGTGNGGELFF
DNA: TGTGCCAGCAGTGAAGCGGGGACAGGGAACGGCGGGGAGCTGTTTTTT

V: TRBV7-9
J: TRBJ1-4
size: -
D: -
CDR3: CASSPLRGREKLFF
DNA: TGTGCCAGCAGCCCCCTCAGGGGACGGGAAAAACTGTTTTTT

V: TRBV7-9
J: TRBJ2-1
size: -
D: -
CDR3: CASSPQNNEQFF
DNA: TGTGCCAGCAGCCCACAGAACAATGAGCAGTTCTTC

V: TRBV27
J: TRBJ1-5
size: -
D: -
CDR3: CASSFQGRLQPQHF
DNA: TGTGCCAGCAGTTTTCAGGGACGTTTACAGCCCCAGCATTTT

V: TRBV5-6
J: TRBJ2-1
size: once
D: TRBD2
CDR3: CASSPGLVYNEQFF
DNA: TGTGCCAGCAGCCCGGGACTAGTATACAATGAGCAGTTCTTC

V: TRBV19
J: TRBJ2-1
size: -
D: TRBD2
CDR3: CASSRGLAGLNEQFF
DNA: TGTGCCAGTAGTAGAGGACTAGCGGGACTCAATGAGCAGTTCTTC

V: TRBV29-1
J: TRBJ2-1
size: once
D: -
CDR3: CSAGGGLVYNEQFF
DNA: TGCAGCGCCGGTGGGGGTTTAGTCTACAATGAGCAGTTCTTC

V: TRBV5-4
J: TRBJ2-2
size: once
D: TRBD1
CDR3: CASKGQGSGELFF
DNA: TGTGCCAGCAAGGGACAGGGGTCCGGGGAGCTGTTTTTT

V: TRBV4-2
J: TRBJ1-2
size: -
D: TRBD1
CDR3: CASSQVTGDYGYTF
DNA: TGTGCCAGCAGCCAAGTTACAGGGGACTATGGCTACACCTTC

V: TRBV11-3
J: TRBJ2-7
size: -
D: -
CDR3: CASSPGPLSYEQYF
DNA: TGTGCCAGCAGCCCCGGGCCTCTCTCCTACGAGCAGTACTTC

V: TRBV6-2/TRBV6-3
J: TRBJ1-1
size: once
D: TRBD1
CDR3: CASSSRTGVGAEAFF
DNA: TGTGCCAGCAGTTCTCGAACAGGGGTGGGGGCTGAAGCTTTCTTT